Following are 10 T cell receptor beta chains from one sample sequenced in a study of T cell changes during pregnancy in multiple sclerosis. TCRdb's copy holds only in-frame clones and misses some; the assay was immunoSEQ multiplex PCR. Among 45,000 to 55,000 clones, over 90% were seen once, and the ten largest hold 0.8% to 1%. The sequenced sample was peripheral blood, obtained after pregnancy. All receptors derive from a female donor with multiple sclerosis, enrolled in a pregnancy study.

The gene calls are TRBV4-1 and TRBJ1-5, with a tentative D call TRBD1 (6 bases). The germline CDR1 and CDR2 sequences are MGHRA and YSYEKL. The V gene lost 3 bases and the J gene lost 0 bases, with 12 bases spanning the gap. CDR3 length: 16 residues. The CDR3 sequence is CASSHTDSYSNQPQHF. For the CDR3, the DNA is TGCGCCAGCAGCCACACGGACAGTTATAGCAATCAGCCCCAGCATTTT.

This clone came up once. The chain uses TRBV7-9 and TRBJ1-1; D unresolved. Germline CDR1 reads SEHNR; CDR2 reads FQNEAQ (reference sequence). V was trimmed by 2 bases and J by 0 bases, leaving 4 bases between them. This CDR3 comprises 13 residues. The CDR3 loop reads CASSLTVNTEAFF. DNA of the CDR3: TGTGCCAGCAGCTTAACAGTGAACACTGAAGCTTTCTTT.

CDR3 amino acids: CASSQGFGGARTEAFF. In DNA form, the CDR3 reads TGCGCCAGCAGCCAAGGCTTCGGGGGGGCGAGAACTGAAGCTTTCTTT. The chain carries TRBV4-3 and TRBJ1-1, with D maybe TRBD1 (6 bases). Between the trimmed V and J ends, which lost 1 base and 5 bases, there was a span of 17 bases. The CDR3 length is 16 residues. CDR1 and CDR2 from the germline V gene are LGHNA and YSLEER.

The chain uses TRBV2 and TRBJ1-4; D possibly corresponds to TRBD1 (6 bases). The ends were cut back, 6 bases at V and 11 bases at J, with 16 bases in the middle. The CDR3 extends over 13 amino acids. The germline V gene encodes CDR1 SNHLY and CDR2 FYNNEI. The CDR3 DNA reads TGTGCCAGCAGGCTCGACCCAGGGGTGAAACTGTTTTTT. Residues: CASRLDPGVKLFF.

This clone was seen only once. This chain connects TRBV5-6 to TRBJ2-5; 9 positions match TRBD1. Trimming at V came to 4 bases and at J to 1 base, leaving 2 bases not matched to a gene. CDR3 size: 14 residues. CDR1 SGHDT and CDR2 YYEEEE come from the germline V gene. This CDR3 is CASSPDRGQETQYF. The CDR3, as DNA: TGTGCCAGCAGCCCGGACAGGGGCCAAGAGACCCAGTACTTC.

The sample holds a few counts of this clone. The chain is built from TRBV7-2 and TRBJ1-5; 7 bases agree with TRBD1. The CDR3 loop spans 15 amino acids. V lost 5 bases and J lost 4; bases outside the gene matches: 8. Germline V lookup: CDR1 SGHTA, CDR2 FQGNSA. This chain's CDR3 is CASSLSRQGNQPQHF. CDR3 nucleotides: TGTGCCAGCAGCCTATCGCGACAGGGTAATCAGCCCCAGCATTTT.

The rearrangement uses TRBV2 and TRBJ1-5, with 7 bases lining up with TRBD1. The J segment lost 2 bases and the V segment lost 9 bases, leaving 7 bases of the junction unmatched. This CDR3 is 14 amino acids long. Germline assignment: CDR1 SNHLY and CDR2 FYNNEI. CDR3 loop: CASKGDRRNQPQHF. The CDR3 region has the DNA TGTGCCAGTAAAGGGGACAGACGCAATCAGCCCCAGCATTTT.

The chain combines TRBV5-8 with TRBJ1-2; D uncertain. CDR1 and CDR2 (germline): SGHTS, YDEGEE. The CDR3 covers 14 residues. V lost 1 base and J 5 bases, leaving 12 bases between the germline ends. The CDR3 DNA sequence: TGTGCCAGCAGCTTGTTGGGCTTCAGTTATGGCTACACCTTC. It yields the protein CASSLLGFSYGYTF.

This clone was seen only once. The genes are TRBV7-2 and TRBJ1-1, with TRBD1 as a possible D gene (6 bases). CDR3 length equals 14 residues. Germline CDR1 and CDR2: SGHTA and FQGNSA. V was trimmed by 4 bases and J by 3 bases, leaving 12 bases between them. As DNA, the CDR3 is TGTGCCAGCAGCTCCGCCAGGGGTTACACTGAAGCTTTCTTT. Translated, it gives CASSSARGYTEAFF.

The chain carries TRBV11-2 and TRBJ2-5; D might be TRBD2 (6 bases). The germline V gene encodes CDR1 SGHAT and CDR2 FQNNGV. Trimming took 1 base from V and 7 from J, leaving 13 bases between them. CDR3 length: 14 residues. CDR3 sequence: CASSLVGLEGTQYF. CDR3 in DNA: TGTGCCAGCAGCTTAGTGGGTCTGGAGGGGACCCAGTACTTC.